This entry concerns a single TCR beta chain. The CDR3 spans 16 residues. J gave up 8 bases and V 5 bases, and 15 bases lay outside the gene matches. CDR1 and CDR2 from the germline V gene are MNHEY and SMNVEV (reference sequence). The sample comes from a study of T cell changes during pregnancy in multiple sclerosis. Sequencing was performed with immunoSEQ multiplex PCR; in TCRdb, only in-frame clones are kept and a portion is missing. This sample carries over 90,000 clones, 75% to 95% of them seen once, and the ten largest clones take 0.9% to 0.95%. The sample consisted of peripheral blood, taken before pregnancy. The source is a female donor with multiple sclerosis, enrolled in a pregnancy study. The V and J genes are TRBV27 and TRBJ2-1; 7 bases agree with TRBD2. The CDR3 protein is CASSPAWAGVNYEQFF. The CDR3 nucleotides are TGTGCCAGCAGTCCGGCCTGGGCGGGAGTCAACTATGAGCAGTTCTTC.